These 23 T cell receptor beta chains came from one sample sequenced in a study of T-cell memory formation after mild COVID-19. Using its own MiXCR run on the 5' RACE reads, TCRdb lists one record per CDR3 protein. Of 250,000 to 300,000 distinct CDR3 sequences listed, under 20% are singletons. The sequencing input was PBMCs or a T cell subset sorted from them (not recorded which). The receptors come from a man between 18 and 29 years old who had mild COVID-19 (a few samples of this study predate the infection). Cell type and time point are not known.

This clonotype was detected a few times. The rearrangement links TRBV7-3 to TRBJ1-1, with D possibly matching TRBD1 (6 bases). V was cut by 5 bases and J by 3 bases, with 13 bases left in between. This CDR3 comprises 14 residues. Germline CDR1 is SGHTA and CDR2 is FQGTGA. The CDR3 here is CASSRHPGDTEAFF. As DNA, the CDR3 is TGTGCCAGCAGCCGTCATCCAGGGGACACTGAAGCTTTCTTT.

CDR3: CASSDSPERETQYF. The CDR3 DNA is TGTGCCAGCAGTGACTCCCCAGAAAGGGAGACCCAGTACTTC. The chain joins TRBV6-4 to TRBJ2-5; the D is unclear. The CDR3 extends over 14 amino acids. Trimming removed 0 bases at V and 5 bases at J, with 10 bases between. Germline CDR1 and CDR2: MRHNA and SNTAGT.

The chain combines TRBV5-1 with TRBJ2-2; 9 bases are shared with TRBD2. This CDR3 spans 15 amino acids. V was clipped by 2 bases and J by 4 bases; unmatched bases: 3. Germline V gene data show CDR1 as SGHRS and CDR2 as YFSETQ. CDR3 nucleotides: TGCGCCAGCAGCTTAAGAGCGGGGGGCACCGGGGAGCTGTTTTTT. Translated, it gives CASSLRAGGTGELFF.

The chain is built from TRBV12-3 or TRBV12-4 and TRBJ1-4; D remains unclear. There are 17 residues in the CDR3. V lost 5 bases and J 2 bases, leaving 18 bases between the germline ends. The CDR3 loop is CASSGGGLSFTNEKLFF. As DNA, the CDR3 is TGTGCCAGCAGTGGTGGAGGGCTGAGTTTTACTAATGAAAAACTGTTTTTT.

Many counts were recorded for this clonotype. This chain links TRBV7-2 with TRBJ2-1; 9 positions match TRBD1. CDR3 length: 16 residues. The J segment lost 3 bases and the V segment lost 5 bases, leaving 8 bases of the junction unmatched. Germline V CDR1 and CDR2: SGHTA, FQGNSA. The CDR3 DNA reads as TGTGCCAGCAGCGACCTAGGGACAGGGTACTACAATGAGCAGTTCTTC. This codes for CASSDLGTGYYNEQFF.

The chain couples TRBV3-1 to TRBJ2-2; D may be TRBD2 (6 bases). The CDR3 length is 15 residues. CDR1 and CDR2 (germline): LGHDT, YNNKEL (reference sequence). V was clipped by 4 bases and J by 2 bases, with 11 bases between them. CDR3 protein: CASSPGLLNTGELFF. The CDR3 DNA follows: TGTGCCAGCAGCCCGGGACTTCTTAACACCGGGGAGCTGTTTTTT.

This clonotype was counted a few times. The chain joins TRBV2 to TRBJ2-1; 7 bases align to TRBD1. The germline V gene encodes CDR1 SNHLY and CDR2 FYNNEI. This CDR3 contains 14 residues. V trimming: 3 bases; J trimming: 9 bases; junction bases outside the gene matches: 8. This chain's CDR3 is CASSEMTGYVEQFF. Written as DNA, the CDR3 is TGTGCCAGCAGTGAGATGACAGGGTACGTTGAGCAGTTCTTC.

This clonotype has a handful of counts. The chain uses TRBV10-1 and TRBJ2-3; the D gene is possibly TRBD1 (6 bases). Germline lookup yields CDR1 WNHNN and CDR2 SYGVQD (reference sequence). The V end was cut by 6 bases, the J end by 2 bases, with 12 bases between. The length of the CDR3 is 14 residues. CDR3 DNA: TGCGCCAGCAGCGTGGACAGCCTCACAGATACGCAGTATTTT. It specifies CASSVDSLTDTQYF.

This chain connects TRBV6-4 to TRBJ2-3, with 8 bases identical to TRBD2. Per germline, CDR1 MRHNA and CDR2 SNTAGT. The junction had 9 bases not matched to a gene; V was cut back by 5 bases and J by 2 bases. This CDR3 has 16 amino acids. Here the CDR3 DNA reads TGTGCCAGCAGTCCGGAGCGGGGGTGGGCCACAGATACGCAGTATTTT. Its protein is CASSPERGWATDTQYF.

This clonotype was recorded a few times. Here the CDR3 DNA reads TGCGCCAGCACCCTCGGGGAGGAAATGAACACTGAAGCTTTCTTT. It specifies CASTLGEEMNTEAFF. This rearrangement joins TRBV5-1 to TRBJ1-1; no firm D call. The CDR3 is 15 residues long. V gave up 6 bases and J gave up 0 bases, with 15 bases separating them. Germline CDR1 SGHRS, CDR2 YFSETQ. The whole variable domain, remainder taken from reference TRBV5-1 and TRBJ1-1, is KAGVTQTPRYLIKTRGQQVTLSCSPISGHRSVSWYQQTPGQGLQFLFEYFSETQRNKGNFPGRFSGRQFSNSRSEMNVSTLELGDSALYLCASTLGEEMNTEAFFGQGTRLTVV.

This clonotype appeared a few times. The chain has TRBV12-3 or TRBV12-4 and TRBJ1-1; D is ambiguous. The CDR3 runs to 14 residues. Between the trimmed V and J ends, which lost 3 bases and 3 bases, there was a span of 11 bases. CDR3 region: CASSFPTRDTEAFF. DNA for the CDR3: TGTGCCAGCAGTTTTCCGACGAGGGACACTGAAGCTTTCTTT.

This clonotype was recorded a few times. A junction end diverges from the germline sequence, so it may reflect a read error. The J gene is TRBJ2-5, the V gene TRBV7-7; 7 positions match TRBD2. CDR3 length: 13 amino acids. From germline, CDR1 is SSHAT and CDR2 FNYEAQ (reference sequence). This CDR3 reads CASSQGLGETQYF. DNA for the CDR3: TGTGCTAGCAGCCAAGGACTAGGGGAGACCCAGTACTTC.

The rearrangement uses TRBV7-2 and TRBJ2-3; TRBD2 is a possible D gene (6 bases). The CDR3 loop spans 14 amino acids. Per the germline V gene, CDR1 is SGHTA and CDR2 is FQGNSA. Trimming shortened V by 5 bases and J by 2 bases, and 11 bases separated the two germline ends. The CDR3 nucleotides read TGTGCCAGCAGCCTTAGCGGAACCACAGATACGCAGTATTTT. Protein: CASSLSGTTDTQYF.

The chain joins TRBV12-3 or TRBV12-4 to TRBJ1-2; D not resolved. V lost 4 bases and J lost 3, with 3 bases in between. The CDR3 is made up of 11 amino acids. In DNA form, the CDR3 reads TGTGCCAGCAGTTATGACTATGGCTACACCTTC. Encoded protein: CASSYDYGYTF.

This clonotype showed up just a few times. The chain recombines TRBV12-3 or TRBV12-4 with TRBJ2-5; D is uncertain. V lost 5 bases to trimming and J lost 4 bases, with 26 bases between them. The CDR3 is 18 amino acids. The CDR3 is CASSLLRLRGSTRETQYF. Written as DNA, the CDR3 is TGTGCCAGCAGTCTCTTAAGGCTACGAGGCTCCACCAGAGAGACCCAGTACTTC.

The chain has TRBV7-3 and TRBJ1-3; D ambiguous. This CDR3 has 13 residues. Trimming removed 5 bases from V and 2 bases from J, with 7 bases in between. CDR1 is SGHTA, CDR2 FQGTGA, per germline. Here the CDR3 reads CASSLLTGNTIYF. The CDR3 bases are TGTGCCAGCAGCCTCTTGACTGGAAACACCATATATTTT.

This clonotype was counted ten times or more. J is TRBJ2-5 and V is TRBV7-2; D perhaps matches TRBD2 (6 bases). The CDR3 covers 13 residues. V lost 6 bases and J lost 5, with 13 bases in between. The germline V gene encodes CDR1 SGHTA and CDR2 FQGNSA. CDR3 coding DNA: TGTGCCAGCAGGGCGGGAAATTGGGAGACCCAGTACTTC. Translated: CASRAGNWETQYF.

J is TRBJ1-5 and V is TRBV20-1; D call uncertain. Germline-derived CDR1 and CDR2 are DFQATT and SNEGSKA (reference sequence). Deletions cut 0 bases from V and 9 bases from J, with 9 bases between. The CDR3 has 12 residues. DNA of the CDR3: TGCAGTGCTAGAGAGCACTTAGGGCCCCAGCATTTT. As protein: CSAREHLGPQHF.

The chain links TRBV27 to TRBJ1-2; D not certain. Germline V lookup: CDR1 MNHEY, CDR2 SMNVEV (reference sequence). The CDR3 contains 13 residues. V lost 3 bases, J lost 0 bases, and 5 bases lay in between. CDR3 residues: CASSFKANYGYTF. The DNA of the CDR3 is TGTGCCAGCAGTTTTAAAGCTAACTATGGCTACACCTTC.

This rearrangement joins TRBV19 to TRBJ1-5; 7 bases are shared with TRBD1. Trimming removed 6 bases from V and 3 bases from J; junction bases left unmatched: 11. Germline values: CDR1 LNHDA, CDR2 SQIVND (reference sequence). The CDR3 totals 16 residues. The CDR3 spells CASSHGQAADNQPQHF. The DNA of the CDR3 is TGTGCCAGTAGCCACGGACAGGCCGCCGACAATCAGCCCCAGCATTTT.

A remark on this clonotype: A read error may account for a junction end that differs from germline. The chain uses TRBV5-6 and TRBJ1-1; perhaps TRBD1 as D (5 bases). This CDR3 contains 13 residues. The germline CDR1 and CDR2 sequences are SGHDT and YYEEEE. CDR3 protein: CASTLGVNTEAFF. CDR3 coding DNA: TGTGCCAGCACCTTGGGGGTGAACACTGAAGCTTTCTTT.

This clonotype showed up many times. The V gene is TRBV5-1, the J gene TRBJ2-7; 10 bases align to TRBD2. Looked up from germline, CDR1 is SGHRS and CDR2 is YFSETQ. The CDR3 covers 15 residues. With 2 bases clipped from V and 2 bases from J, the junction kept 4 bases outside the gene matches. The CDR3 region is CASSFGSGGTYEQYF. The CDR3 nucleotides are TGCGCCAGCAGCTTCGGTAGCGGGGGGACCTACGAGCAGTACTTC.

CDR3 DNA sequence: TGTGCCAGCAGCACCGCCATCCACGGCGAGCAGTACGTC. This sequence encodes CASSTAIHGEQYV. The chain joins TRBV7-2 to TRBJ2-7; no clear D. CDR1 is SGHTA, CDR2 FQGNSA, per germline. CDR3 length equals 13 residues. Trimming removed 5 bases at V and 6 bases at J, with 14 bases between.